The 2 T cell receptor beta chains listed next were all sequenced from one sample in a study of OX40 agonist ivuxolimab in advanced cancers. Some clones are missing from TCRdb's copy, which holds only in-frame ones; the method was immunoSEQ multiplex PCR. The sample consists of fewer than 85,000 clones, roughly four fifths of them appearing once. The starting material was CD4+ or CD8+ T cells sorted from blood, obtained in a trial of the OX40 agonist ivuxolimab. These receptors all come from an adult with an advanced solid tumor such as melanoma, head and neck, liver or kidney cancer.

The chain links TRBV10-3 to TRBJ2-7; D is undetermined. V lost 5 bases and J 5 bases, leaving 16 bases between the germline ends. The CDR3 runs 14 residues. Germline V gene data show CDR1 as ENHRY and CDR2 as SYGVKD. The CDR3 here is CAISYNGVWDEQYF. CDR3 coding DNA: TGTGCCATCAGTTACAATGGGGTGTGGGACGAGCAGTACTTC.

A few counts support this clone. The chain links TRBV28 to TRBJ2-5, with 10 bases identical to TRBD2. The CDR3 length is 22 residues. V gave up 6 bases and J gave up 5 bases; unmatched junction bases: 30. Germline lookup yields CDR1 MDHEN and CDR2 SYDVKM. For the CDR3, the DNA is TGTGCCAGCAGCGGGATAACAGCATCTCAGGCTAGCGGGAGATTTCTCCGCGAGACCCAGTACTTC. Protein product: CASSGITASQASGRFLRETQYF. Using reference TRBV28 and TRBJ2-5 for the parts outside the CDR3, the full variable domain is DVKVTQSSRYLVKRTGEKVFLECVQDMDHENMFWYRQDPGLGLRLIYFSYDVKMKEKGDIPEGYSVSREKKERFSLILESASTNQTSMYLCASSGITASQASGRFLRETQYFGPGTRLLVL.